The clone carrying this T cell receptor (beta chain) was seen only a few times. The sample is drawn from a study of blood T cell repertoires in COVID-19. Study as a whole: Some COVID-19 samples were acute and others convalescent; all came from the United States, Italy and Spain.

TCRdb's table, derived via immunoSEQ multiplex PCR, lists solely in-frame clones and lacks some. This sample yields some 100,000 clones, of which 89% are seen a single time; less than 6.5% belongs to the top ten. This CDR3 spans 15 amino acids. Per the germline V gene, CDR1 is KGHSH and CDR2 is LQKENI. V shed 2 bases and J 4 bases; nucleotides not matched to a gene: 6. This clonotype was sampled from a woman aged 80 or over with active COVID-19. Sequencing was done on a sample of peripheral blood. The V call is TRBV18, the J call TRBJ2-5, with TRBD2 identical over 8 bases. Here the CDR3 DNA reads TGTGCCAGCTCACCAGGTAGCGGGATTAGAGAGACCCAGTACTTC. Protein: CASSPGSGIRETQYF.